The 8 T cell receptor beta chains reported below all come from one sample, sequenced in a study of blood T cell repertoires in COVID-19. Using immunoSEQ multiplex PCR, the repertoire was profiled, and TCRdb retains in-frame clones only, with some absent. In the table there are 150,000 or so clones, about 90% of which are singletons. Sequencing used PBMCs or T cells enriched from blood (not recorded which). These receptors came from a woman in her forties or fifties who had recovered from COVID-19.

V usage is TRBV6-5 and J usage is TRBJ1-1; D is perhaps TRBD1 (5 bases). V was clipped by 2 bases and J by 5 bases, with 9 bases between them. Germline V lookup: CDR1 MNHEY, CDR2 SVGAGI. The CDR3 runs to 13 residues. The CDR3 region is CASSYDRLTEAFF. CDR3 sequence (DNA): TGTGCCAGCAGTTACGACAGATTAACTGAAGCTTTCTTT.

V usage is TRBV19 and J usage is TRBJ1-5, with D possibly matching TRBD1 (5 bases). CDR1 is LNHDA and CDR2 is SQIVND in the germline V gene (reference sequence). Trimming took off 5 bases at V and 2 bases at J, with 16 bases between the two ends. This CDR3 spans 16 amino acids. The CDR3 is CASSAGSGVGNQPQHF. CDR3 coding DNA: TGTGCCAGTAGTGCAGGGTCGGGCGTCGGCAATCAGCCCCAGCATTTT.

The V and J genes are TRBV7-9 and TRBJ1-3; D is ambiguous. V dropped 5 bases and J dropped 0 bases, with 11 bases sitting between them. The CDR3 extends over 15 amino acids. Germline V gene data show CDR1 as SEHNR and CDR2 as FQNEAQ (reference sequence). The CDR3 DNA sequence: TGTGCCAGCAGCCCAATGGGCAACTCTGGAAACACCATATATTTT. Translated, it gives CASSPMGNSGNTIYF.

The chain carries TRBV5-1 and TRBJ1-6; a possible D gene is TRBD1 (5 bases). This CDR3 is 15 amino acids long. From germline, CDR1 is SGHRS and CDR2 YFSETQ. V was cut by 2 bases and J by 2 bases, with 8 bases left in between. The CDR3 sequence: CASSFMGPYNSPLHF. The DNA of the CDR3 is TGCGCCAGCAGCTTCATGGGGCCCTATAATTCACCCCTCCACTTT.

V usage is TRBV19 and J usage is TRBJ2-7; 8 bases fit TRBD2. Germline V gene data show CDR1 as LNHDA and CDR2 as SQIVND (reference sequence). With V trimmed by 5 bases and J by 4 bases, 7 bases remained unmatched. The length of the CDR3 is 14 residues. CDR3 in DNA: TGTGCCAGTAGTGGGACGGGACTAGTATACGAGCAGTACTTC. Protein product: CASSGTGLVYEQYF.

This clone appeared once. The chain employs TRBV6-2 or TRBV6-3 and TRBJ1-3, with D unclear. The CDR3 length is 12 residues. The V end was cut by 5 bases, the J end by 7 bases, with 9 bases between. Germline CDR1 and CDR2: MNHEY and SVGEGT. CDR3 coding DNA: TGTGCCAGCAGTAACCTACCGAACACCATATATTTT. Its protein product is CASSNLPNTIYF.

The CDR3 reads CASSLGGSDGEQYF. The CDR3 bases are TGTGCCAGCAGCTTGGGAGGTTCTGACGGCGAGCAGTACTTC. This chain joins TRBV5-4 and TRBJ2-7; D uncertain. The CDR3 length is 14 residues. V lost 0 bases and J 6 bases, leaving 13 bases between the germline ends. Germline lookup yields CDR1 SGHNT and CDR2 YYREEE (reference sequence).

This clone was picked up one time. The CDR3 DNA is TGTGCCAGCAATTCGGGACAGCCCATTAATCAGCCCCAGCATTTT. The encoded protein is CASNSGQPINQPQHF. This chain connects TRBV27 to TRBJ1-5; 7 bases match TRBD1. Per the germline V gene, CDR1 is MNHEY and CDR2 is SMNVEV (reference sequence). This CDR3 contains 15 residues. After removal of 7 bases from V and 4 bases from J, the junction contained 10 bases not matched to a gene.